This T cell receptor (beta chain) was recorded in a study of cytomegalovirus exposure and HLA in healthy donors. Findings and limits, study-wide: The sole available immune exposure information was CMV serostatus. The authors listed around 150 TCR beta chains as cytomegalovirus-associated. Most observed TCR sequences were rare, whereas some public TCRs were detected in many donors.

This cohort consisted of healthy bone marrow donors. Trimming left V 1 base short and J 0 bases short, with 13 bases between. The CDR3 has 18 residues. CDR1 and CDR2 (germline): SGHTA, FQGNSA. Worth noting for this clone: As yet, its antigen is unknown.

PCR was performed using 60 Vbeta and 13 Jbeta primers. The assay was immunoSEQ multiplex PCR, and TCRdb's table has in-frame clones only and misses some. The sample contains about 200,000 clones, 82% of which appear only once. This chain links TRBV7-2 with TRBJ2-6; tentative D call: TRBD2 (5 bases). Sequencing was done on a sample of PBMCs. The TCR comes from a man aged 40-49 years in good health and CMV-seropositive. The CDR3: CASSLGLAESSGANVLTF. In DNA form, the CDR3 reads TGTGCCAGCAGCTTAGGGCTAGCAGAGAGCTCTGGGGCCAACGTCCTGACTTTC.